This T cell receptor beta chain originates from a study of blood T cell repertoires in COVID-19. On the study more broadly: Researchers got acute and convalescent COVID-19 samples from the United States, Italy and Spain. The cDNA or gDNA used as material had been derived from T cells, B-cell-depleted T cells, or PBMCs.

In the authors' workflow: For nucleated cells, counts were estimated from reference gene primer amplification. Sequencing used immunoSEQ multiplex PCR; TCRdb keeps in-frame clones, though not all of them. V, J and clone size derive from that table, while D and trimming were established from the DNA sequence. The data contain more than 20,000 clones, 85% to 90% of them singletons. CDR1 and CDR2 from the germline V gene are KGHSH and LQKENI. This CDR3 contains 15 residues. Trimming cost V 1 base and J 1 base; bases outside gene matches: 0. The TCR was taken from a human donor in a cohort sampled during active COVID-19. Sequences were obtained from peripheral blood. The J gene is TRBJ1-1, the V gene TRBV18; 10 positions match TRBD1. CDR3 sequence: CASSPRQGANTEAFF. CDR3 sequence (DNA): TGTGCCAGCTCACCACGACAGGGGGCGAACACTGAAGCTTTCTTT.